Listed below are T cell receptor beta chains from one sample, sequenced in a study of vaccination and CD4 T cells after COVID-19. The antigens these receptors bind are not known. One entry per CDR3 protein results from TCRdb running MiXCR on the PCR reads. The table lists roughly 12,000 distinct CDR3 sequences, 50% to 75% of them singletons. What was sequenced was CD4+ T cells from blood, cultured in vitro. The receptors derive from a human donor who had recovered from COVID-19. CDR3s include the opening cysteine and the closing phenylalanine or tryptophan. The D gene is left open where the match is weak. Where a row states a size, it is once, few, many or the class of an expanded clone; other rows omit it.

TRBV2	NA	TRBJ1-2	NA	CASSEPLMGETRDGFGYTF	TGTGCCAGCAGTGAACCACTAATGGGAGAGACAAGGGATGGCTTTGGCTACACCTTC
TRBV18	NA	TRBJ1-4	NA	CASSPPDARNEKLFF	TGTGCCAGCTCACCACCGGACGCGAGGAATGAAAAACTGTTTTTT
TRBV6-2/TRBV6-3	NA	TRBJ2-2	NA	CASEEANTGELFF	TGTGCCAGCGAGGAAGCGAACACCGGGGAGCTGTTTTTT
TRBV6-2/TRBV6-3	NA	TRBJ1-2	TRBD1	CASRQGGRGPGYTF	TGTGCCAGCAGACAAGGGGGCAGGGGTCCTGGCTACACCTTC
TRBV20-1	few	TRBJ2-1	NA	CSADPGASYNEQFF	TGCAGTGCTGATCCAGGGGCGTCCTACAATGAGCAGTTCTTC
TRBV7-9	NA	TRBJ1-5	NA	CASSRQADQPQHF	TGTGCCAGCAGCAGACAGGCGGATCAGCCCCAGCATTTT
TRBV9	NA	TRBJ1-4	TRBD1	CASSTRDREKLFF	TGTGCCAGCAGCACCCGGGACAGGGAGAAACTGTTTTTT
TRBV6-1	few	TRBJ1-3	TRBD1	CASRNRGGNTIYF	TGTGCCAGCAGAAACAGGGGGGGAAACACCATATATTTT
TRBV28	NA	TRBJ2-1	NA	CASSFYGQHNEQFF	TGTGCCAGCAGTTTTTACGGACAGCACAATGAGCAGTTCTTC
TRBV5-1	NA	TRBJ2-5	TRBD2	CASSRLAGGQETQYF	TGCGCCAGCAGCCGACTAGCGGGAGGCCAAGAGACCCAGTACTTC
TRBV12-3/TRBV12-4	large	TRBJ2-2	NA	CASSYTGELFF	TGTGCCAGCAGTTACACCGGGGAGCTGTTTTTT
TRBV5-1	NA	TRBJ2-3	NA	CASSLLLTDTQYF	TGCGCCAGCAGCCTTCTCCTCACAGATACGCAGTATTTT
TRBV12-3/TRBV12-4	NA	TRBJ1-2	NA	CASSPTGTYGYTF	TGTGCCAGCAGTCCGACTGGGACATATGGCTACACCTTC
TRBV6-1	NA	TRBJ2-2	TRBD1	CANRDRGGGELFF	TGTGCCAACCGGGACAGGGGGGGCGGGGAGCTGTTTTTT